Below are 4 T cell receptor beta chains sequenced from a single sample in a study of identical twins' blood T cells. TCRdb recomputed calls from the 5' RACE reads with MiXCR, one row per CDR3 protein. Altogether a few hundred thousand distinct CDR3 sequences are present, under 30% being singletons, with the ten largest covering 6% to 7%. Sequenced sample: PBMCs. The source is a woman aged 18-49 years in good health.

The V and J genes are TRBV6-5 and TRBJ1-1; no clear D gene. CDR3 size: 14 residues. The V end lost 2 bases, the J end lost 6 bases, and 13 bases lay between the germline ends. CDR1 and CDR2 (germline): MNHEY, SVGAGI. The CDR3 DNA sequence: TGTGCCAGCAGTTACGGCGAACTCGGGGCTGAAGCTTTCTTT. It is translated as CASSYGELGAEAFF.

This clonotype was recorded a few times. The CDR3 is CASSRDRDSYNSPLHF. In DNA form, the CDR3 reads TGTGCCAGCAGCCGGGACAGGGATTCCTATAATTCACCCCTCCACTTT. This sequence joins TRBV7-9 and TRBJ1-6, with 9 bases fitting TRBD1. V dropped 5 bases and J dropped 1; count of bases not matched to a gene: 3. There are 16 residues in the CDR3. CDR1 and CDR2 (germline): SEHNR, FQNEAQ (reference sequence).

This chain links TRBV27 with TRBJ2-7, with 8 bases lining up with TRBD2. V gave up 2 bases and J gave up 5 bases; unmatched junction bases: 11. The CDR3 is 16 amino acids. Per the germline V gene, CDR1 is MNHEY and CDR2 is SMNVEV (reference sequence). The CDR3 region has the DNA TGTGCCAGCAGTTTAGGGGTAAGCGGGAGTCTTGACGAGCAGTACTTC. Amino acid sequence: CASSLGVSGSLDEQYF.

Only a few counts were recorded for this clonotype. The V call is TRBV20-1, the J call TRBJ1-4; 8 bases are a match to TRBD1. The CDR3 runs to 16 residues. Unmatched junction bases numbered 14, after V lost 5 bases and J lost 6 bases. Per germline, CDR1 DFQATT and CDR2 SNEGSKA (reference sequence). CDR3 loop: CSARPPWTGFDEKLFF. Here the CDR3 DNA reads TGCAGTGCTCGACCCCCTTGGACAGGGTTCGATGAAAAACTGTTTTTT.